Below, 30 T cell receptor beta chains from the same sample are listed, as sequenced in a study of spatial heterogeneity in lung cancer. Findings of the study overall: Expanded intratumoral alpha and beta TCR counts tracked tumor mutation counts.

Time point described: sample taken at primary tumor resection. Using its own MiXCR run on the 5' RACE reads, TCRdb lists one record per CDR3 protein. The repertoire holds about 15,000 distinct CDR3 sequences, with around 7.5% as singletons. These receptors' targets are unknown. The sample consisted of lung tumor tissue, taken at surgery. These receptors originate from a male donor with early-stage non-small cell lung cancer.

This clonotype was picked up many times. The V gene is TRBV7-2, the J gene TRBJ2-1; 9 bases are a match to TRBD1. The V segment lost 1 base and the J segment 7 bases; nucleotides outside the gene matches: 5. Germline loops: CDR1 SGHTA, CDR2 FQGNSA. This CDR3 contains 15 residues. The CDR3 loop is CASSLVGTGWNEQFF. DNA for the CDR3: TGTGCCAGCAGCTTAGTCGGGACAGGGTGGAATGAGCAGTTCTTC.

This clonotype was recorded many times. V gene TRBV19 combines with J gene TRBJ2-7; TRBD1 aligns across 7 bases. Trimming at V came to 5 bases and at J to 4 bases, leaving 8 bases not matched to a gene. The V gene's germline CDR1 is LNHDA and CDR2 SQIVND (reference sequence). This CDR3 is built from 14 residues. The CDR3 DNA follows: TGTGCCAGTAGTCTCAACGACAGGGAGTACGAGCAGTACTTC. Translated, it gives CASSLNDREYEQYF.

In DNA, the CDR3 is TGTGCCAGCAGCCTGTGGGCGGAAGTATCCTACGAGCAGTACTTC. Protein: CASSLWAEVSYEQYF. The chain recombines TRBV7-2 with TRBJ2-7; D is unclear. The CDR3 has 15 residues. CDR1 and CDR2 from the germline V gene are SGHTA and FQGNSA. V lost 5 bases and J 1 base, leaving 15 bases between the germline ends.

This clonotype was seen a handful of times. The chain uses TRBV6-5 and TRBJ2-5; D remains ambiguous. The CDR3 runs 13 residues. Germline loops: CDR1 MNHEY, CDR2 SVGAGI. V was shortened by 5 bases and J by 5 bases, with 12 bases between the two germline ends. In nucleotides, the CDR3 is TGTGCCAGCAGTCTAATTCTGGGGGAGACCCAGTACTTC. This codes for CASSLILGETQYF.

By proportion, this clonotype is medium-sized. The J gene is TRBJ1-2, the V gene TRBV29-1, with D perhaps matching TRBD1 (5 bases). The CDR3 is made up of 13 amino acids. V was cut by 7 bases and J by 0 bases, with 12 bases left in between. Germline-derived CDR1 and CDR2 are SQVTM and ANQGSEA. This chain's CDR3 is CSADDRSNYGYTF. CDR3 DNA: TGCAGCGCCGACGACAGATCTAACTATGGCTACACCTTC. Full variable domain (missing parts from reference TRBV29-1 and TRBJ1-2): SAVISQKPSRDICQRGTSLTIQCQVDSQVTMMFWYRQQPGQSLTLIATANQGSEATYESGFVIDKFPISRPNLTFSTLTVSNMSPEDSSIYLCSADDRSNYGYTFGSGTRLTVV.

This clonotype has at least ten counts. CDR3 DNA sequence: TGCAGTGCTAGAACTACCGGGACTAGCGCTTACAATGAGCAGTTCTTC. Translated: CSARTTGTSAYNEQFF. The V call is TRBV20-1, the J call TRBJ2-1; TRBD2 matches 10 bases. V was pared by 2 bases and J by 4 bases, with 8 bases of the junction left unmatched. Germline CDR1 and CDR2: DFQATT and SNEGSKA (reference sequence). The CDR3 runs 16 residues.

CDR3 loop: CAISGGQEETQYF. DNA of the CDR3: TGTGCCATCAGTGGAGGACAGGAGGAGACCCAGTACTTC. V and J are TRBV10-3 and TRBJ2-5; 7 bases are shared with TRBD1. The CDR3 contains 13 residues. CDR1 is ENHRY, CDR2 SYGVKD, per germline. V shed 4 bases, J shed 5 bases, and the junction held 4 bases outside the gene matches.

By proportion, this clonotype is medium-sized. The chain carries TRBV18 and TRBJ2-3; D unresolved. Trimming removed 2 bases from V and 5 bases from J, with 5 bases in between. Germline-derived CDR1 and CDR2 are KGHSH and LQKENI. The CDR3 has 12 amino acids. DNA of the CDR3: TGTGCCAGCTCACCAGGTGAAGATACGCAGTATTTT. Residues: CASSPGEDTQYF.

In its sample, this clonotype was seen many times. The chain carries TRBV2 and TRBJ2-1, with TRBD2 matching 12 bases. Germline trimming cut 6 bases from V and 4 bases from J; bases unmatched to any gene: 7. This CDR3 has 16 amino acids. CDR1 and CDR2 (germline): SNHLY, FYNNEI. The CDR3, as DNA: TGTGCCAGCAGCCTTGGTCTAGCGGGAGGGTACAATGAGCAGTTCTTC. This translates into CASSLGLAGGYNEQFF. Full variable domain (missing parts from reference TRBV2 and TRBJ2-1): EPEVTQTPSHQVTQMGQEVILRCVPISNHLYFYWYRQILGQKVEFLVSFYNNEISEKSEIFDDQFSVERPDGSNFTLKIRSTKLEDSAMYFCASSLGLAGGYNEQFFGPGTRLTVL.

In this sample, this clonotype turned up many times. V is TRBV30 and J is TRBJ1-1; D gene uncertain. The CDR3 extends over 11 amino acids. The V end was cut by 5 bases, the J end by 7 bases, with 11 bases between. The germline gives CDR1 GTSNPN, CDR2 SVGIG (reference sequence). CDR3 DNA sequence: TGTGCCTGGGGTGGGCCGGTTGAAGCTTTCTTT. Amino acid sequence: CAWGGPVEAFF.

By sample share, this clonotype is medium-sized. The CDR3 sequence is CASSPGETQYF. The CDR3 bases are TGTGCCAGCAGCCCGGGGGAGACCCAGTACTTC. The V and J genes are TRBV7-8 and TRBJ2-5, with D tentatively TRBD2 (5 bases). The V end lost 5 bases, the J end lost 5 bases, and 6 bases lay between the germline ends. The CDR3 length is 11 residues. In germline, CDR1 is SGHVS, CDR2 FQNEAQ.

This clonotype was detected many times. V and J are TRBV20-1 and TRBJ1-1; the D is unclear. V lost 5 bases to trimming and J lost 0 bases, with 4 bases between them. The V gene's germline CDR1 is DFQATT and CDR2 SNEGSKA (reference sequence). The CDR3 contains 11 residues. In DNA form, the CDR3 reads TGCAGTGCTTATTTGAACACTGAAGCTTTCTTT. Its protein product is CSAYLNTEAFF.

By sample share, this clonotype is medium-sized. The J gene is TRBJ2-3, the V gene TRBV27; possibly TRBD1 for D (6 bases). The CDR3 runs 14 residues. V lost 5 bases and J lost 2, with 11 bases in between. The germline gives CDR1 MNHEY, CDR2 SMNVEV (reference sequence). The CDR3 protein is CASSLQGYTDTQYF. CDR3 nucleotide sequence: TGTGCCAGCAGTCTCCAGGGGTACACAGATACGCAGTATTTT.

This clonotype was seen more than once but under ten times. This chain uses TRBV20-1 with TRBJ1-4; unclear D gene. V shed 5 bases and J shed 5 bases, with 6 bases lying between them. This CDR3 comprises 11 residues. CDR1 DFQATT and CDR2 SNEGSKA come from the germline V gene (reference sequence). CDR3 in amino acids: CSAPRNEKLFF. The CDR3 nucleotides read TGCAGTGCTCCGAGGAATGAAAAACTGTTTTTT.

This clonotype was recorded many times. V gene TRBV14 combines with J gene TRBJ2-3; the match to TRBD2 covers 13 bases. With V trimmed by 6 bases and J by 6 bases, 12 bases remained unmatched. This CDR3 has 17 residues. From germline, CDR1 is SGHDN and CDR2 FVKESK. In DNA, the CDR3 is TGTGCCAGCAGTCCTCTGACTAGCGGGAGGTTTTCGGATACGCAGTATTTT. This sequence encodes CASSPLTSGRFSDTQYF.

The chain employs TRBV19 and TRBJ1-2, with D unclear. Germline assignment: CDR1 LNHDA and CDR2 SQIVND (reference sequence). V shed 3 bases and J shed 2 bases, with 7 bases lying between them. The CDR3 extends over 13 amino acids. The DNA of the CDR3 is TGTGCCAGTAGTATCGGGCGGAACTATGGCTACACCTTC. Protein: CASSIGRNYGYTF.

The rearrangement uses TRBV6-5 and TRBJ2-3, with D perhaps assigned TRBD1 or TRBD2 (5 bases each). This CDR3 is built from 12 residues. CDR1 and CDR2 from the germline V gene are MNHEY and SVGAGI. Trimming removed 7 bases at V and 6 bases at J, with 11 bases between. The CDR3 DNA follows: TGTGCCAGCATCGGGGCAGGGGATACGCAGTATTTT. This codes for CASIGAGDTQYF.

This clonotype appeared a few times. The rearrangement uses TRBV6-7 and TRBJ2-4; tentatively, D is TRBD2 (6 bases). TRBV6-7 is an ORF, with its function uncertain. The CDR3 length is 16 residues. The V and J ends lost 10 bases and 2 bases respectively, with 21 bases between them. In nucleotides, the CDR3 is TGTGCCATCCCGACTAGTTTTGTATCGACCAAAAACATTCAGTACTTC. Protein product: CAIPTSFVSTKNIQYF.

The table lists this clonotype with a few counts. The CDR3 bases are TGTGCCTGGCATGGGGGCTTCTCTGGAAACACCATATATTTT. Amino acid sequence: CAWHGGFSGNTIYF. The genes are TRBV30 and TRBJ1-3; D perhaps matches TRBD1 (6 bases). The CDR3 runs to 14 residues. Trimming took off 5 bases at V and 0 bases at J, with 11 bases between the two ends. Germline CDR1 is GTSNPN and CDR2 is SVGIG (reference sequence).

This clonotype was seen repeatedly, ten times or more. The rearrangement links TRBV7-3 to TRBJ2-3; 13 positions agree with TRBD2. CDR1 and CDR2 from the germline V gene are SGHTA and FQGTGA. The CDR3 is 17 residues long. The V segment lost 5 bases and the J segment 2 bases; nucleotides outside the gene matches: 7. CDR3 bases: TGTGCCAGCAGCCCCGGGACTAGCGGGAAATACACAGATACGCAGTATTTT. Amino acids: CASSPGTSGKYTDTQYF.

V and J are TRBV11-2 and TRBJ2-5; D perhaps matches TRBD2 (7 bases). Trimming removed 6 bases at V and 2 bases at J, with 13 bases between. Germline V gene lookup returns CDR1 SGHAT and CDR2 FQNNGV. This CDR3 is built from 14 residues. CDR3 DNA sequence: TGTGCCAGCAGTAATAGGGGGGGGCAAGAGACCCAGTACTTC. This gives the protein CASSNRGGQETQYF.

In its sample, this clonotype was seen many times. The genes are TRBV2 and TRBJ1-5, with D uncertain. V was cut by 5 bases and J by 4 bases, with 12 bases left in between. Germline V gives CDR1 SNHLY, CDR2 FYNNEI. The CDR3 loop spans 14 amino acids. The CDR3 spells CASSTWVSNQPQHF. CDR3 bases: TGTGCCAGCAGTACCTGGGTCAGTAATCAGCCCCAGCATTTT.

This clonotype turned up a few times. The chain recombines TRBV7-3 with TRBJ2-5; D is possibly TRBD1 (6 bases). With 2 bases removed from V and 2 bases from J, the gap between germline ends came to 12 bases. In germline, CDR1 is SGHTA, CDR2 FQGTGA. CDR3 size: 15 residues. As DNA, the CDR3 is TGTGCCAGCAGCTTACGAGGGACACGGCAAGAGACCCAGTACTTC. It encodes CASSLRGTRQETQYF.

This clonotype was seen ten or more times. The chain carries TRBV2 and TRBJ1-2; possibly TRBD1 for D (5 bases). The V gene's germline CDR1 is SNHLY and CDR2 FYNNEI. Between the trimmed V and J ends, which lost 7 bases and 5 bases, there was a span of 20 bases. This CDR3 spans 15 amino acids. The chain's CDR3 is CASTDKGSGTYGYTF. The CDR3 nucleotides are TGTGCCAGCACCGACAAGGGCAGCGGGACTTATGGCTACACCTTC. The complete variable domain, with remaining parts taken from reference TRBV2 and TRBJ1-2, reads EPEVTQTPSHQVTQMGQEVILRCVPISNHLYFYWYRQILGQKVEFLVSFYNNEISEKSEIFDDQFSVERPDGSNFTLKIRSTKLEDSAMYFCASTDKGSGTYGYTFGSGTRLTVV.

The chain is built from TRBV3-1 and TRBJ1-1; D uncertain. The CDR3 is made up of 12 amino acids. V was clipped by 4 bases and J by 8 bases, with 11 bases between them. The germline CDR1 and CDR2 sequences are LGHDT and YNNKEL (reference sequence). This chain's CDR3 is CASSPGGREAFF. The CDR3 DNA reads TGTGCCAGCAGCCCAGGTGGAAGAGAAGCTTTCTTT.

By sample fraction, this clonotype is medium-sized. The chain joins TRBV7-9 to TRBJ1-2; possible D gene TRBD1, 6 bases. CDR3 length: 17 residues. CDR1 is SEHNR and CDR2 is FQNEAQ in the germline V gene (reference sequence). V was shortened by 4 bases and J by 4 bases, with 22 bases between the two germline ends. For the CDR3, the DNA is TGTGCCAGCAGCTCCCGGGGGGGCAGCGCGCGGGTCTATGGCTACACCTTC. Its translation is CASSSRGGSARVYGYTF.

This clonotype turned up a few times. The V call is TRBV18, the J call TRBJ1-5, with D unclear. Trimming removed 2 bases at V and 7 bases at J, with 6 bases between. Germline CDR1 reads KGHSH; CDR2 reads LQKENI. This CDR3 is built from 12 residues. The CDR3 region is CASSPGVQPQHF. The CDR3 nucleotides read TGTGCCAGCTCACCAGGGGTGCAGCCCCAGCATTTT.

This clonotype appeared a few times. The genes are TRBV15 and TRBJ2-3; 9 bases map to TRBD2. CDR3 length equals 17 residues. Losses at the gene ends were 8 bases for V and 3 bases for J; bases not matched to a gene: 15. Germline values: CDR1 LNHNV, CDR2 YYDKDF (reference sequence). CDR3: CATLQAEGGGATDTQYF. The CDR3 nucleotides read TGTGCCACCCTCCAAGCGGAGGGCGGGGGGGCAACAGATACGCAGTATTTT. Based on the CDR3 plus reference TRBV15 and TRBJ2-3, the full variable domain is DAMVIQNPRYQVTQFGKPVTLSCSQTLNHNVMYWYQQKSSQAPKLLFHYYDKDFNNEADTPDNFQSRRPNTSFCFLDIRSPGLGDTAMYLCATLQAEGGGATDTQYFGPGTRLTVL.

This clonotype was counted between two and nine times. J is TRBJ2-1 and V is TRBV6-2 or TRBV6-3; D possibly corresponds to TRBD2 (6 bases). CDR3 size: 15 residues. Germline CDR1 and CDR2: MNHEY and SVGEGT. V lost 4 bases and J lost 0, with 10 bases in between. The DNA for the CDR3 is TGTGCCAGCAGTTCTAGCGTGAGCTCCTACAATGAGCAGTTCTTC. Translated: CASSSSVSSYNEQFF.

This rearrangement joins TRBV6-6 to TRBJ2-3, with D possibly called TRBD1 or TRBD2 (5 bases each). V was shortened by 5 bases and J by 6 bases, with 12 bases between the two germline ends. The CDR3 totals 13 residues. CDR1 is MNHNY and CDR2 is SVGAGI in the germline V gene (reference sequence). Written as DNA, the CDR3 is TGTGCCAGCAGTGCAGGGAGCTCGGATACGCAGTATTTT. Amino acids: CASSAGSSDTQYF.